Described below is a single T cell receptor (beta chain) sequence and its context. This clone's antigen is unknown. No much larger clone is present one base from it, and per-base qualities are unavailable. The entry originates in a study of blood T cell repertoires in COVID-19 (TCRdb year 2020). For the wider study: Collaborator samples came from the United States, Italy and Spain and covered acute and convalescent phases of COVID-19. The material from the prospective study consisted of cDNA or gDNA derived from T cells, B-cell-depleted T cells, or PBMCs. The dataset comprised deeply sampled blood TCRbeta repertoires from subjects exposed to, actively infected with, or recovered from COVID-19. A freely available public database, intended as a resource for researchers studying the immune response to SARS-CoV-2, is where the repertoires were released. Samples were obtained from the ongoing ImmuneRACE study (first 160 participants) and from over a thousand subjects provided by 6 global collaborators. A de-identified subject ID, COVID-19 status, age in years and sex were almost always included in the sample metadata. Where available, HLA class I and class II types were taken from metadata supplied by the sample provider and were not determined by assay-based typing.

Whole blood was collected in K2EDTA tubes by collaborating institutions according to the institutions' own protocols. For TCRbeta analysis, collaborator samples were shipped as frozen whole blood, as isolated PBMCs, or as DNA extracted from either sample type. Taken from the germline V gene, the CDR1 and CDR2 loops are KGHSH and LQKENI. From the cysteine through the phenylalanine, the CDR3 covers 13 amino acids. The kept DNA is CDR3 alone, 39 bases in frame from the first base. V is shortened by 5 bases, J by 1 base, and the region joining them spans 8 bases. TCRbeta CDR3 regions were amplified from genomic DNA using the immunoSEQ Assay, a bias-controlled multiplex PCR. For the original study's pipeline: The number of nucleated cells in each sample was estimated from the amplification of reference gene primers within the assay. To quantify the absolute abundance of each unique TCRbeta CDR3 rearrangement, sequence reads were collapsed and filtered. For each sample, productive Simpson clonality was calculated by taking the square root of Simpson's diversity index across productive rearrangements. TCRdb stores this immuneACCESS table with in-frame sequences only. Part of the clones is absent; in the studies checked, under half of the shortfall reflects unresolved V genes, and no reason is known for the rest. That table furnishes V, J and clone size, whereas the DNA furnished D and trimming. The sample has 190,000 or so clones on record, approximately 85% of them singletons. The ten largest clonotypes hold about 9.4% of the sample.

What the research found in general, with its limitations: How much clinical and demographic metadata was included differed by source and by participant, and the metadata was provided uncurated.

Sequencing was done on a sample of peripheral blood. The clonotype originates from a woman aged 80 or over with acute or convalescent COVID-19. The rearranged segments are TRBV18 and TRBJ1-1, and the D gene may be TRBD1, 5 bases matching. The CDR3 protein: CASSMGGNTEAFF. DNA sequence: TGTGCCAGCTCAATGGGGGGGAACACTGAAGCTTTCTTT.